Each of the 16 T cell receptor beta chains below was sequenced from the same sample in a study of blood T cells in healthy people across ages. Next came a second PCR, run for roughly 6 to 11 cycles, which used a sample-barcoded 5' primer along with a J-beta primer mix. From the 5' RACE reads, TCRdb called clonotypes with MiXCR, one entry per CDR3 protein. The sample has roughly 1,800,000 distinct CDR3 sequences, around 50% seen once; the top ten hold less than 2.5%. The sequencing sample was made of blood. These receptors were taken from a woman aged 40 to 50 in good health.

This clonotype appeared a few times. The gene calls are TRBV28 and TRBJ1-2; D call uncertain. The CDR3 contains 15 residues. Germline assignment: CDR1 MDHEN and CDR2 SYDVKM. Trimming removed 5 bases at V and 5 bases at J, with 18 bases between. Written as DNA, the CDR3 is TGTGCCAGCAGTACTGACCCTCGGCTCCTGTATGGCTACACCTTC. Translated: CASSTDPRLLYGYTF.

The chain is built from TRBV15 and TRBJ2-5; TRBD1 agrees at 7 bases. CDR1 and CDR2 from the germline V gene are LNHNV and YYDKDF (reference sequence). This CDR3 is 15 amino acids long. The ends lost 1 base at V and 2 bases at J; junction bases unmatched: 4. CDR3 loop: CATSRGQGIQETQYF. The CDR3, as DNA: TGTGCCACCAGCAGAGGACAGGGTATACAAGAGACCCAGTACTTC.

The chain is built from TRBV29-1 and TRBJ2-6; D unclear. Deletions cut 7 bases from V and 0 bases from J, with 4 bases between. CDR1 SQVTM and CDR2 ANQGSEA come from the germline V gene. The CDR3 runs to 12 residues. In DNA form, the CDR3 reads TGCAGCGCCCTCTCTGGGGCCAACGTCCTGACTTTC. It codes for CSALSGANVLTF.

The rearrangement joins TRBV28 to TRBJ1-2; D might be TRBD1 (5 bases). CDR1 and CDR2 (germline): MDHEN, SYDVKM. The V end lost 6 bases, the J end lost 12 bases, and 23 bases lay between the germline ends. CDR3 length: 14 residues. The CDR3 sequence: CASSLSFGHGGHTF. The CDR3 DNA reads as TGTGCCAGCAGCCTTAGCTTCGGACACGGCGGCCACACCTTC.

The CDR3 here is CASSLISGIDNEQFF. CDR3 sequence (DNA): TGCGCCAGCAGCTTGATTAGTGGGATAGACAATGAGCAGTTCTTC. This chain joins TRBV5-1 and TRBJ2-1; no reliable D call. The CDR3 has 15 amino acids. Trimming removed 1 base at V and 5 bases at J, with 13 bases between. Germline assignment: CDR1 SGHRS and CDR2 YFSETQ. The whole variable domain, remainder taken from reference TRBV5-1 and TRBJ2-1, is KAGVTQTPRYLIKTRGQQVTLSCSPISGHRSVSWYQQTPGQGLQFLFEYFSETQRNKGNFPGRFSGRQFSNSRSEMNVSTLELGDSALYLCASSLISGIDNEQFFGPGTRLTVL.

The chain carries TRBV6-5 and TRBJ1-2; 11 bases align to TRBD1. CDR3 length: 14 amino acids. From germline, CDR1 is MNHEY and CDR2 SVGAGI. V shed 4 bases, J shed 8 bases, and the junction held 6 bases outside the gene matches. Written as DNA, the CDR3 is TGTGCCAGCAGTTTGGACAGGGGGCGCGGGGGCTACACCTTC. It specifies CASSLDRGRGGYTF.

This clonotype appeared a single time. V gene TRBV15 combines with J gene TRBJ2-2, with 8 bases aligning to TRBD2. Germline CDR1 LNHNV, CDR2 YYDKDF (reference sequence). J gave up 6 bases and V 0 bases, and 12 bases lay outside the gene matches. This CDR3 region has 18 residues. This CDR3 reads CATSRDPLTGGLAGELFF. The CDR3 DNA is TGTGCCACCAGCAGAGATCCCCTGACGGGGGGGCTCGCCGGGGAGCTGTTTTTT.

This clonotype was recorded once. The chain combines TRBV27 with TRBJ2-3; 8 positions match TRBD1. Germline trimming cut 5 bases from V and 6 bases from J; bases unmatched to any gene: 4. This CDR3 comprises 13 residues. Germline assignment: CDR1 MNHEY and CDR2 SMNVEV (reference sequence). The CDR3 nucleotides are TGTGCCAGCAGTCCGTGGACAGGGGATACGCAGTATTTT. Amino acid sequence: CASSPWTGDTQYF.

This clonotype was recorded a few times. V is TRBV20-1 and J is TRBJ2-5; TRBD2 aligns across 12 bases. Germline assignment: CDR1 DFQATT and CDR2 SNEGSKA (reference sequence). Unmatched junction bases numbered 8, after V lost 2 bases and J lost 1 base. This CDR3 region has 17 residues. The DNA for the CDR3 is TGCAGTGCTAGATCCCCCACTAGCGGGGGGACCCAAGAGACCCAGTACTTC. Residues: CSARSPTSGGTQETQYF.

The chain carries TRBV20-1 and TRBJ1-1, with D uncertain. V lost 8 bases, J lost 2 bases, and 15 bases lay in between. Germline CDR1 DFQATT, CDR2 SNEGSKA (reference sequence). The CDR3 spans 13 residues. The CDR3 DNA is TGCAGTCCCCAAGAGGATTTAAACACTGAAGCTTTCTTT. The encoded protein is CSPQEDLNTEAFF.

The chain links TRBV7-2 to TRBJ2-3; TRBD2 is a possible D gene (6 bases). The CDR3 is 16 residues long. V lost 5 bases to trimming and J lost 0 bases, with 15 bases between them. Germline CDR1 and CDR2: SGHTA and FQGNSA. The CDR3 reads CASSPVGGASTDTQYF. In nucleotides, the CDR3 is TGTGCCAGCAGCCCCGTAGGAGGGGCCAGCACAGATACGCAGTATTTT.

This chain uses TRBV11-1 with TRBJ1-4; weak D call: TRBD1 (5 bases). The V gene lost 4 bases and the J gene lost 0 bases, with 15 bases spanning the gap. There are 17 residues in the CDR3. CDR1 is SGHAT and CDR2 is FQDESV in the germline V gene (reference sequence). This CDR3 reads CASSYEGRFATNEKLFF. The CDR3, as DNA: TGTGCCAGCAGCTATGAGGGACGGTTTGCAACTAATGAAAAACTGTTTTTT. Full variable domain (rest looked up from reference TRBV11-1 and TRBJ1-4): EAEVAQSPRYKITEKSQAVAFWCDPISGHATLYWYRQILGQGPELLVQFQDESVVDDSQLPKDRFSAERLKGVDSTLKIQPAELGDSAMYLCASSYEGRFATNEKLFFGSGTQLSVL.

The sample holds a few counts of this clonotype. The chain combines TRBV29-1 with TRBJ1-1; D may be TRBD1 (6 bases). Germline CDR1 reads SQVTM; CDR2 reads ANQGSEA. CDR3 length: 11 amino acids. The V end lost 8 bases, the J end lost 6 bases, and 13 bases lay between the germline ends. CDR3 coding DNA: TGCAGCTCACAGGGAGGCTCTGAAGCTTTCTTT. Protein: CSSQGGSEAFF.

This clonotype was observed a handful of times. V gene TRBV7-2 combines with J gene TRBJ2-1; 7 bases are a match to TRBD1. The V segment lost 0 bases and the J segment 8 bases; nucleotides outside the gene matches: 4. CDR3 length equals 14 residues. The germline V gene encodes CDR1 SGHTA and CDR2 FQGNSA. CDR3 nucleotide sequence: TGTGCCAGCAGCTTAGCAGGGGGCATCGATGAGCAGTTCTTC. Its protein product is CASSLAGGIDEQFF.

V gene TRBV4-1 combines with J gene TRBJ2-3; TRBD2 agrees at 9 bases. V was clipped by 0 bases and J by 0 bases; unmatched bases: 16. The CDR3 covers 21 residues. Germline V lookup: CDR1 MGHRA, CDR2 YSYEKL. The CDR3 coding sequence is TGCGCCAGCAGCCAAGATCGACCAGCGGGGGGCCGACGTGCTAGCACAGATACGCAGTATTTT. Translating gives CASSQDRPAGGRRASTDTQYF.

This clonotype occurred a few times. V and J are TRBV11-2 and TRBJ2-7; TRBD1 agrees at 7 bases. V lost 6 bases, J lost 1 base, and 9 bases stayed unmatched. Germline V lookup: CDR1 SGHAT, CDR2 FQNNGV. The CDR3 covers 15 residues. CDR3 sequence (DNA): TGTGCCAGCAGTTGGACAGGTGGATTGTCCTACGAGCAGTACTTC. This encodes CASSWTGGLSYEQYF.